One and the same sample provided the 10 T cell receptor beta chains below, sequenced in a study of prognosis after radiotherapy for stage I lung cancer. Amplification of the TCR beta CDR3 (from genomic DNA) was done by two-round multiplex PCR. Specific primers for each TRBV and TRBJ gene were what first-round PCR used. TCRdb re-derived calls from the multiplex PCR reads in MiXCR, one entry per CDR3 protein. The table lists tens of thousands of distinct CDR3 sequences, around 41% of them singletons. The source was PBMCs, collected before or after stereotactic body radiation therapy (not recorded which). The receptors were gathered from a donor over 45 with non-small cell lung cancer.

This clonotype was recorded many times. The CDR3 spells CASSRNRAGGEQFF. The CDR3 nucleotides are TGTGCCAGCAGTCGTAACAGGGCAGGGGGTGAGCAGTTCTTC. The chain couples TRBV11-2 to TRBJ2-1; 7 bases match TRBD1. The CDR3 runs 14 residues. With 6 bases clipped from V and 9 bases from J, the junction kept 11 bases outside the gene matches. Germline values: CDR1 SGHAT, CDR2 FQNNGV.

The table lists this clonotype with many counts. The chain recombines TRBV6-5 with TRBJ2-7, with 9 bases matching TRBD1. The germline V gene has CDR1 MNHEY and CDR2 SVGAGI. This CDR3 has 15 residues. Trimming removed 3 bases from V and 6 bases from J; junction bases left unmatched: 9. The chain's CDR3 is CASSYRGTGFREQYF. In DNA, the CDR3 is TGTGCCAGCAGTTATAGGGGGACAGGGTTCCGCGAGCAGTACTTC.

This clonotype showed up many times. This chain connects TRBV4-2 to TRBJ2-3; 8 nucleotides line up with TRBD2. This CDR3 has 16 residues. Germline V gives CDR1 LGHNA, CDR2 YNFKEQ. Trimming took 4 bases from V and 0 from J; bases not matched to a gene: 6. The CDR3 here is CASSRGAGGSTDTQYF. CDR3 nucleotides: TGTGCCAGCAGCCGAGGGGCGGGGGGTAGCACAGATACGCAGTATTTT.

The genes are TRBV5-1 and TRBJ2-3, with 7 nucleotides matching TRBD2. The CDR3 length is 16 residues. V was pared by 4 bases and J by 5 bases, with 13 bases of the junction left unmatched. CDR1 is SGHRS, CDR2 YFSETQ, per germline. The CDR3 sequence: CASSPTSVGIGDTQYF. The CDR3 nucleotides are TGCGCCAGCAGCCCAACTAGCGTTGGGATTGGAGATACGCAGTATTTT.

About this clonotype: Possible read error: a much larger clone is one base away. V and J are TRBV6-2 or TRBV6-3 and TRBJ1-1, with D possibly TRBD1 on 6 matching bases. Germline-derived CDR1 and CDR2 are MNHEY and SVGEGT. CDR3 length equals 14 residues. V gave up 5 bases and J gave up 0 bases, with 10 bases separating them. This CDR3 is CASSRQVLNTEAFF. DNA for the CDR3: TGTGCCAGCAGTCGACAGGTATTGAACACTGAAGCTTTCTTT.

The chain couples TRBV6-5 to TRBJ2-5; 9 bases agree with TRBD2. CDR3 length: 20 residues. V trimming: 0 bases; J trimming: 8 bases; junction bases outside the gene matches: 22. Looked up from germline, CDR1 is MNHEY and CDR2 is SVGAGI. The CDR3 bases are TGTGCCAGCAGTTACTCGAATGAATTAGCGGGAGCCTGGAACGAATATACCCAGTACTTC. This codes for CASSYSNELAGAWNEYTQYF.

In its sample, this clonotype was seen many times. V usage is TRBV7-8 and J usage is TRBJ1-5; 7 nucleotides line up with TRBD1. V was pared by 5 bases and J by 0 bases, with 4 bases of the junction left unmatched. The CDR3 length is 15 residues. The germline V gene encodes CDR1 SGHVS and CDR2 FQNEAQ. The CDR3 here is CASSRGQNSNQPQHF. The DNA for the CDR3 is TGTGCCAGCAGCAGGGGACAGAATAGCAATCAGCCCCAGCATTTT.

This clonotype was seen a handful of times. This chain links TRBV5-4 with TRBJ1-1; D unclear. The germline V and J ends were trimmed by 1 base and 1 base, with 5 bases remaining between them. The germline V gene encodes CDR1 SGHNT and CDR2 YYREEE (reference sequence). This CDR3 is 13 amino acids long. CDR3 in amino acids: CASSLSTNTEAFF. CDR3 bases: TGTGCCAGCAGCTTGTCGACGAACACTGAAGCTTTCTTT. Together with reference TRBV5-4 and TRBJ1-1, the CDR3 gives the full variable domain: ETGVTQSPTHLIKTRGQQVTLRCSSQSGHNTVSWYQQALGQGPQFIFQYYREEENGRGNFPPRFSGLQFPNYSSELNVNALELDDSALYLCASSLSTNTEAFFGQGTRLTVV.

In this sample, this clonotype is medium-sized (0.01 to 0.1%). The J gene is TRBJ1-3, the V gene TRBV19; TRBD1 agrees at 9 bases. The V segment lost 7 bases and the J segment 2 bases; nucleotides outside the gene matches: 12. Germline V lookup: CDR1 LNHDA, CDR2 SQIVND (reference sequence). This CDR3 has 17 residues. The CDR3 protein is CASTGQGNLEAGNTIYF. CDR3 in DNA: TGTGCCAGTACGGGACAGGGAAACTTGGAAGCTGGAAACACCATATATTTT.

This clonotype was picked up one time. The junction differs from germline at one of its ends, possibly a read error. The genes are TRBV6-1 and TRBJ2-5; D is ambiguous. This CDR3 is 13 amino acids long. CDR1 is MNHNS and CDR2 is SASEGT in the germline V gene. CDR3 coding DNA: TGTTCCAGCAGCCCCGTGGAGCAAGAGCCCCAGTACTTC. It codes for CSSSPVEQEPQYF.